Sequencing of this T cell receptor beta chain was carried out in a study of read filtering for tumor transcriptome and immune sequencing. Study in general: Patients were approximately 18 male and around 13 female, mean age 65.9 years, range roughly 47 to 85.

The CDR3 is 14 amino acids. Trimming stripped 6 bases from V and 1 base from J, with 12 bases between. CDR1 and CDR2 from the germline V gene are SNHLY and FYNNEI. Study-wide points: About 81.9% of IR-seq clonotypes had one read, totaling around 4% of reads; RNA-seq: 74.6% and 44.6%.

This library used 300 to 500 ng RNA and molecular barcoded adaptors spanning alpha/delta and beta/gamma chains. Via MiXCR, TCRdb re-called the reads, giving one row per CDR3 protein. The repertoire holds more than 35,000 distinct CDR3 sequences, with 12% as singletons. This clonotype was recorded many times. Its antigen is currently unknown. This clonotype was sampled from a donor aged 40 or older with multiple myeloma. Sequenced sample: a population of CD138-negative cells sorted from bone marrow. The chain employs TRBV2 and TRBJ1-2, with D maybe TRBD1 (6 bases). The CDR3 region has the DNA TGTGCCAGCAGGGCTGGGGGACATAACTATGGCTACACCTTC. Its protein product is CASRAGGHNYGYTF.